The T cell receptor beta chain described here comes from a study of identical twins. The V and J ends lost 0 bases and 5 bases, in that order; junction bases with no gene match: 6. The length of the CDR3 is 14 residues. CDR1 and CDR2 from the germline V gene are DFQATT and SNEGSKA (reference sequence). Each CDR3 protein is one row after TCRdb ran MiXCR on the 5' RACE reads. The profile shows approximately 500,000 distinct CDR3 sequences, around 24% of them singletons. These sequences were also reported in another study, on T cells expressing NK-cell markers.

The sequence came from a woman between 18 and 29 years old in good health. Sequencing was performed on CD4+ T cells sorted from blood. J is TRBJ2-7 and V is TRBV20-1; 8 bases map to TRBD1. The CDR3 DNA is TGCAGTGCTAGAGACAGCAGGGGGCCTCACGAGCAGTACTTC. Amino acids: CSARDSRGPHEQYF.